What follows is one T cell receptor beta chain and its context. This CDR3 comprises 16 residues. Trimming removed 4 bases from V and 2 bases from J; junction bases left unmatched: 4. In germline, CDR1 is SGHVS, CDR2 FQNEAQ. The source of the sample is a study of patients and donors after allogeneic stem cell transplantation. TCRdb reprocessed the RT-PCR reads with MiXCR, giving one entry per CDR3 protein. The sample has fewer than 250,000 distinct CDR3 sequences, around an eighth seen once. The source material was blood, either unsorted or a sorted T cell fraction (not recorded which). The V and J genes are TRBV7-8 and TRBJ2-2; 10 bases are a match to TRBD2. The clonotype originates from a human donor who was either an allogeneic HSCT recipient or a stem cell or donor lymphocyte infusion donor (not recorded which). It is not recorded whose cells these are; they may come from a transplant donor. Here the CDR3 reads CASSYWTSGNTGELFF. The CDR3 nucleotides are TGTGCCAGCAGCTACTGGACTAGCGGAAACACCGGGGAGCTGTTTTTT.